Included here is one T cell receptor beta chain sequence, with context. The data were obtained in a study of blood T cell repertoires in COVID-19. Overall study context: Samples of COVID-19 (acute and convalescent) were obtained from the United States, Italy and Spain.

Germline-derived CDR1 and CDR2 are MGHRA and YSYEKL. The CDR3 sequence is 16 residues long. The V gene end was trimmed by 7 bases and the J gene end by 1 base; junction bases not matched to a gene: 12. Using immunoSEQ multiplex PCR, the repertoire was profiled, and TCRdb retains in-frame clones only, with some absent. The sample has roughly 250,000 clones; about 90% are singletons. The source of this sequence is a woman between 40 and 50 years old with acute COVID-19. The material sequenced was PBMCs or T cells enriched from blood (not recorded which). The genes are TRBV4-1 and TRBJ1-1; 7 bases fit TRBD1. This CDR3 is CASTDRDRISNTEAFF. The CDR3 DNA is TGCGCCAGCACCGATCGGGACAGAATATCGAACACTGAAGCTTTCTTT.